Listed here are 23 T cell receptor beta chains from one sample, sequenced in a study of blood T cell repertoires in COVID-19. Assay used: immunoSEQ multiplex PCR; TCRdb lists only in-frame clones, some missing. The table has over 350,000 clones, 80% to 90% seen once. Sequenced: PBMCs or T cells enriched from blood (not recorded which). Source of these receptors: a woman in her fifties or sixties who had recovered from COVID-19.

The chain uses TRBV27 and TRBJ1-2, with 7 nucleotides matching TRBD1. Trimming took 6 bases from V and 5 from J; bases not matched to a gene: 9. This CDR3 is 14 amino acids long. Germline values: CDR1 MNHEY, CDR2 SMNVEV (reference sequence). CDR3 in DNA: TGTGCCAGCAGGCCGACCGGGACAGATTATGGCTACACCTTC. Protein product: CASRPTGTDYGYTF.

This chain connects TRBV3-1 (or the pseudogene TRBV3-2) to TRBJ1-6; 7 bases align to TRBD1. Trimming removed 3 bases from V and 5 bases from J; junction bases left unmatched: 7. CDR3 length: 16 residues. The V gene's germline CDR1 is LGHDT and CDR2 YNNKEL (reference sequence). CDR3 DNA sequence: TGTGCCAGCAGCCATGGTACCCAGGGGGATAATTCACCCCTCCACTTT. This sequence encodes CASSHGTQGDNSPLHF.

The chain combines TRBV24-1 with TRBJ1-2; 8 bases line up with TRBD1. CDR1 and CDR2 from the germline V gene are KGHDR and SFDVKD. J gave up 7 bases and V 6 bases, and 6 bases lay outside the gene matches. There are 13 residues in the CDR3. The CDR3 here is CATSSQGAGGYTF. The CDR3 DNA sequence: TGTGCCACCAGTTCCCAGGGGGCTGGTGGCTACACCTTC.

V gene TRBV29-1 combines with J gene TRBJ1-1; TRBD1 agrees at 10 bases. Germline V CDR1 and CDR2: SQVTM, ANQGSEA. This CDR3 comprises 12 residues. V lost 4 bases to trimming and J lost 11 bases; unmatched junction nucleotides: 7. Here the CDR3 reads CSVGKDRGKAFF. The CDR3 nucleotides read TGCAGCGTTGGAAAGGACAGGGGGAAGGCTTTCTTT.

The V gene is TRBV30, the J gene TRBJ1-1, with D perhaps matching TRBD1 (5 bases). Between the trimmed V and J ends, which lost 8 bases and 1 base, there was a span of 8 bases. Germline CDR1 reads GTSNPN; CDR2 reads SVGIG (reference sequence). This CDR3 comprises 11 residues. The CDR3 spells CAVTENTEAFF. DNA for the CDR3: TGTGCCGTGACAGAGAACACTGAAGCTTTCTTT.

The V call is TRBV3-1 (or the pseudogene TRBV3-2), the J call TRBJ1-1; D not resolved. CDR1 LGHDT and CDR2 YNNKEL come from the germline V gene (reference sequence). The CDR3 runs 14 residues. V shed 4 bases and J shed 4 bases, with 13 bases lying between them. The DNA for the CDR3 is TGTGCCAGCAGCCCCAAATGGGGAGGCACTGAAGCTTTCTTT. Amino acid sequence: CASSPKWGGTEAFF.

The rearrangement links TRBV6-5 to TRBJ2-7; 7 bases are shared with TRBD1. With 6 bases clipped from V and 0 bases from J, the junction kept 2 bases outside the gene matches. This CDR3 contains 13 residues. The V gene's germline CDR1 is MNHEY and CDR2 SVGAGI. The CDR3 DNA reads as TGTGCCAGCAGGAGGGACAGCTCCTACGAGCAGTACTTC. This translates into CASRRDSSYEQYF.

V usage is TRBV19 and J usage is TRBJ1-5; D uncertain. Germline V CDR1 and CDR2: LNHDA, SQIVND (reference sequence). Trimming removed 8 bases from V and 4 bases from J, with 21 bases in between. This CDR3 contains 16 residues. CDR3 sequence reads: CASGTRDWYQNQPQHF. CDR3 sequence (DNA): TGTGCCAGTGGTACCAGAGACTGGTACCAAAATCAGCCCCAGCATTTT.

The V and J genes are TRBV11-2 and TRBJ1-6, with a possible D match to TRBD1 (5 bases). Trimming cost V 3 bases and J 9 bases, with 15 bases left between them. Germline CDR1 SGHAT, CDR2 FQNNGV. The CDR3 is made up of 15 amino acids. In DNA, the CDR3 is TGTGCCAGCAGCTTGATACAGGTCCCGAGTTCACCCCTCCACTTT. This translates into CASSLIQVPSSPLHF. Based on the CDR3 plus reference TRBV11-2 and TRBJ1-6, the full variable domain is EAGVAQSPRYKIIEKRQSVAFWCNPISGHATLYWYQQILGQGPKLLIQFQNNGVVDDSQLPKDRFSAERLKGVDSTLKIQPAKLEDSAVYLCASSLIQVPSSPLHFGNGTRLTVT.

The V gene is TRBV6-5, the J gene TRBJ2-7, with 7 bases identical to TRBD1. With 6 bases clipped from V and 2 bases from J, the junction kept 4 bases outside the gene matches. Germline CDR1 reads MNHEY; CDR2 reads SVGAGI. The CDR3 is made up of 13 amino acids. The CDR3 sequence is CASSVGQAYEQYF. CDR3 in DNA: TGTGCCAGCAGCGTCGGACAGGCCTACGAGCAGTACTTC.

The genes are TRBV19 and TRBJ1-2, with 9 bases lining up with TRBD1. Trimming took 6 bases from V and 6 from J; bases not matched to a gene: 8. Germline V lookup: CDR1 LNHDA, CDR2 SQIVND (reference sequence). The CDR3 loop spans 14 amino acids. CDR3 in amino acids: CASSSTGGIDGYTF. The DNA of the CDR3 is TGTGCCAGTAGCTCCACAGGGGGCATAGATGGCTACACCTTC.

On this clone: At one end, the junction sequence differs from germline, possibly due to a read error. This chain links TRBV7-7 with TRBJ2-2; tentative D call: TRBD2 (5 bases). This CDR3 has 15 residues. Germline lookup yields CDR1 SSHAT and CDR2 FNYEAQ (reference sequence). CDR3 nucleotide sequence: TGTGCTAGCAGCCCCGCGACTCGGGGCACCGGGGAGCTGTTTTTT. It is translated as CASSPATRGTGELFF.

This chain connects TRBV10-3 to TRBJ1-6, with D possibly TRBD1 on 6 matching bases. V was clipped by 0 bases and J by 5 bases, with 11 bases between them. The CDR3 spans 16 residues. Germline V gene lookup returns CDR1 ENHRY and CDR2 SYGVKD. The CDR3 DNA reads as TGTGCCATCAGTGAGTCGGGAGGGGGGGATAATTCACCCCTCCACTTT. Protein sequence: CAISESGGGDNSPLHF.

The rearrangement uses TRBV3-1 (or the pseudogene TRBV3-2) and TRBJ1-1; TRBD1 agrees at 12 bases. This CDR3 contains 14 residues. Unmatched junction bases numbered 4, after V lost 4 bases and J lost 7 bases. Germline CDR1 and CDR2: LGHDT and YNNKEL (reference sequence). Written as DNA, the CDR3 is TGTGCCAGCAGCCTTGGGACAGGGGGCAATGAAGCTTTCTTT. This sequence encodes CASSLGTGGNEAFF.

J is TRBJ2-3 and V is TRBV4-2, with TRBD2 identical over 9 bases. Germline values: CDR1 LGHNA, CDR2 YNFKEQ. Trimming at V came to 0 bases and at J to 6 bases, leaving 7 bases not matched to a gene. The length of the CDR3 is 16 residues. CDR3 bases: TGTGCCAGCAGCCAAGATACTAGCGGGCGGGGGGATACGCAGTATTTT. Translation gives CASSQDTSGRGDTQYF.

Here the CDR3 DNA reads TGTGCCTGGAGTTGGAGAATTAATGAAAAACTGTTTTTT. This codes for CAWSWRINEKLFF. The chain couples TRBV30 to TRBJ1-4; D unresolved. The V end lost 2 bases, the J end lost 4 bases, and 8 bases lay between the germline ends. CDR3 size: 13 residues. The germline gives CDR1 GTSNPN, CDR2 SVGIG (reference sequence).

J is TRBJ2-2 and V is TRBV14; 10 nucleotides line up with TRBD2. Germline CDR1 SGHDN, CDR2 FVKESK. With 7 bases clipped from V and 0 bases from J, the junction kept 17 bases outside the gene matches. The CDR3 contains 20 residues. The CDR3 spells CASILCRTASGGANTGELFF. DNA for the CDR3: TGTGCCAGCATTCTGTGCAGAACCGCAAGCGGGGGGGCGAACACCGGGGAGCTGTTTTTT.

This chain connects TRBV7-9 to TRBJ1-5, with D possibly being TRBD1 (5 bases). CDR3 size: 14 residues. V was shortened by 2 bases and J by 6 bases, with 11 bases between the two germline ends. Germline V lookup: CDR1 SEHNR, CDR2 FQNEAQ (reference sequence). The CDR3 DNA sequence: TGTGCCAGCAGCTTACTGGGGCCAGCTCAGCCCCAGCATTTT. Its protein product is CASSLLGPAQPQHF.

The V call is TRBV28, the J call TRBJ1-2, with TRBD1 as a possible D gene (6 bases). The germline gives CDR1 MDHEN, CDR2 SYDVKM. The V gene lost 1 base and the J gene lost 1 base, with 10 bases spanning the gap. CDR3 length: 15 amino acids. CDR3 DNA sequence: TGTGCCAGCAGTTTATTCCGGACAGATAACTATGGCTACACCTTC. Translating gives CASSLFRTDNYGYTF.

The CDR3 nucleotides read TGCGCCAGCAGCTCCGACCTACAGGGTCAGGGCTACACCTTC. This gives the protein CASSSDLQGQGYTF. The rearrangement links TRBV5-1 to TRBJ1-2, with D possibly matching TRBD1 (6 bases). Trimming pared 3 bases from V and 8 bases from J, leaving 17 bases between. The germline CDR1 and CDR2 sequences are SGHRS and YFSETQ. The CDR3 covers 14 residues.

In its sample, this clone was seen a few times. V usage is TRBV30 and J usage is TRBJ2-7; weak D call: TRBD1 (5 bases). V lost 3 bases and J lost 6, with 15 bases in between. CDR1 and CDR2 (germline): GTSNPN, SVGIG (reference sequence). CDR3 length: 13 residues. The CDR3 loop reads CAWSAHRTSEQYF. As DNA, the CDR3 is TGTGCCTGGAGCGCCCACAGGACATCCGAGCAGTACTTC.

The CDR3 DNA follows: TGTGCCAGCAGCGCCAAGTGGGACAGCTCCTACGAGCAGTACTTC. Protein: CASSAKWDSSYEQYF. This rearrangement joins TRBV7-9 to TRBJ2-7; 7 bases agree with TRBD1. The length of the CDR3 is 15 residues. Germline assignment: CDR1 SEHNR and CDR2 FQNEAQ (reference sequence). V shed 5 bases, J shed 0 bases, and the junction held 7 bases outside the gene matches.

The chain carries TRBV7-8 and TRBJ1-4; 7 bases line up with TRBD1. The V segment lost 5 bases and the J segment 6 bases; nucleotides outside the gene matches: 12. CDR1 SGHVS and CDR2 FQNEAQ come from the germline V gene. This CDR3 has 16 residues. CDR3 bases: TGTGCCAGCAGCGTAAGGGACAGCCCGCCCGATGAAAAACTGTTTTTT. Residues: CASSVRDSPPDEKLFF. The full variable domain, in which reference TRBV7-8 and TRBJ1-4 provide the parts outside the CDR3, is GAGVSQSPRYKVAKRGQDVALRCDPISGHVSLFWYQQALGQGPEFLTYFQNEAQLDKSGLPSDRFFAERPEGSVSTLKIQRTQQEDSAVYLCASSVRDSPPDEKLFFGSGTQLSVL.